These 23 T cell receptor beta chains were sequenced from one sample in a study of cytomegalovirus exposure and HLA in healthy donors. PCR amplification relied on 60 Vbeta primers (plus 13 Jbeta primers). Clones were sequenced by immunoSEQ multiplex PCR, and TCRdb holds only the in-frame ones, with some missing. The repertoire has about 110,000 clones, about two thirds of them found once; the top ten carry 2.8%. Sequenced input: PBMCs. The source is a female donor in good health and CMV-seronegative.

A remark on this clone: Other DNA sequences in this specimen translate into the identical CDR3. The chain has TRBV28 and TRBJ1-3, with D perhaps TRBD1 (5 bases). The CDR3 extends over 16 amino acids. V was cut by 5 bases and J by 0 bases, with 14 bases left in between. CDR1 is MDHEN, CDR2 SYDVKM, per germline. The DNA for the CDR3 is TGTGCCAGCAGTCCGCCGACAGTAAGCTCTGGAAACACCATATATTTT. Amino acids: CASSPPTVSSGNTIYF.

The chain employs TRBV7-2 and TRBJ2-1; 7 bases are shared with TRBD2. The junction had 4 bases not matched to a gene; V was cut back by 2 bases and J by 3 bases. The germline CDR1 and CDR2 sequences are SGHTA and FQGNSA. This CDR3 spans 15 amino acids. The chain's CDR3 is CASSLRSGGYNEQFF. CDR3 in DNA: TGTGCCAGCAGCTTAAGGTCGGGAGGCTACAATGAGCAGTTCTTC.

This clone was observed a handful of times. This chain joins TRBV29-1 and TRBJ2-7, with D possibly matching TRBD2 (6 bases). Trimming removed 4 bases at V and 5 bases at J, with 21 bases between. The CDR3 has 15 residues. From germline, CDR1 is SQVTM and CDR2 ANQGSEA. CDR3 sequence reads: CSVATLTRGLDEQYF. DNA of the CDR3: TGCAGCGTTGCGACCCTGACACGGGGGTTGGACGAGCAGTACTTC.

This clone was counted at least ten times. Other DNA sequences from this sample encode an identical CDR3 as well. The rearrangement links TRBV10-2 to TRBJ2-3, with TRBD2 matching over 7 bases. Germline CDR1 is WSHSY and CDR2 is SAAADI. Trimming cost V 6 bases and J 4 bases; bases outside gene matches: 7. This CDR3 region has 14 residues. CDR3 sequence: CASSPWGGADTQYF. CDR3 coding DNA: TGCGCCAGCAGCCCGTGGGGGGGTGCAGATACGCAGTATTTT.

This chain links TRBV19 with TRBJ1-5, with D perhaps TRBD1 (5 bases). Germline V gene sequence: CDR1 LNHDA, CDR2 SQIVND (reference sequence). With 3 bases removed from V and 4 bases from J, the gap between germline ends came to 10 bases. The CDR3 is 14 amino acids. The CDR3 is CASSMWDFNQPQHF. Written as DNA, the CDR3 is TGTGCCAGTAGTATGTGGGACTTTAATCAGCCCCAGCATTTT. Full variable domain (outside the CDR3, taken from reference TRBV19 and TRBJ1-5): DGGITQSPKYLFRKEGQNVTLSCEQNLNHDAMYWYRQDPGQGLRLIYYSQIVNDFQKGDIAEGYSVSREKKESFPLTVTSAQKNPTAFYLCASSMWDFNQPQHFGDGTRLSIL.

This clone was found many times. CDR3 loop: CASSPHRDRVTEAFF. In nucleotides, the CDR3 is TGTGCCAGTAGTCCCCACCGGGACAGGGTCACTGAAGCTTTCTTT. The chain uses TRBV19 and TRBJ1-1; 9 bases map to TRBD1. From germline, CDR1 is LNHDA and CDR2 SQIVND (reference sequence). The CDR3 spans 15 residues. After removal of 5 bases from V and 4 bases from J, the junction contained 8 bases not matched to a gene.

The chain has TRBV9 and TRBJ2-1; 7 bases fit TRBD2. The CDR3 has 14 amino acids. With 1 base clipped from V and 3 bases from J, the junction kept 1 base outside the gene matches. Germline CDR1 reads SGDLS; CDR2 reads YYNGEE. CDR3 sequence reads: CASSVSGNYNEQFF. CDR3 DNA: TGTGCCAGCAGCGTAAGCGGGAACTACAATGAGCAGTTCTTC.

The table lists this clone with a few counts. The chain combines TRBV19 with TRBJ2-1; 9 bases are a match to TRBD2. Germline V gene lookup returns CDR1 LNHDA and CDR2 SQIVND (reference sequence). J lost 8 bases, V lost 1 base, and 9 bases had no gene match. The CDR3 is 16 residues long. CDR3 sequence reads: CASSIVSAGGLDEQFF. The CDR3 DNA follows: TGTGCCAGTAGTATAGTCTCAGCGGGAGGACTCGATGAGCAGTTCTTC.

V usage is TRBV5-4 and J usage is TRBJ2-7, with D possibly being TRBD2 (6 bases). Trimming stripped 0 bases from V and 7 bases from J, with 14 bases between. The CDR3 runs 14 residues. Germline CDR1 SGHNT, CDR2 YYREEE (reference sequence). The CDR3 loop reads CASSLVGGLGEQYF. CDR3 nucleotides: TGTGCCAGCAGCTTGGTGGGGGGTCTTGGGGAGCAGTACTTC.

The CDR3 sequence is CASSPSGTGDRPQHF. CDR3 in DNA: TGTGCCAGCAGTCCTTCCGGGACAGGGGATCGGCCCCAGCATTTT. V usage is TRBV28 and J usage is TRBJ1-5, with 10 bases fitting TRBD1. CDR1 is MDHEN and CDR2 is SYDVKM in the germline V gene. The length of the CDR3 is 15 residues. Trimming at V came to 5 bases and at J to 9 bases, leaving 10 bases not matched to a gene.

The genes are TRBV7-8 and TRBJ1-3; 11 bases are a match to TRBD1. Germline loops: CDR1 SGHVS, CDR2 FQNEAQ. This CDR3 comprises 19 residues. The ends lost 4 bases at V and 2 bases at J; junction bases unmatched: 13. The CDR3, as DNA: TGTGCCAGCAGCTGGGAGCGGGGGGGACAGGGGGTGGCTGGAAACACCATATATTTT. Protein: CASSWERGGQGVAGNTIYF. Complete variable domain (other parts from reference TRBV7-8 and TRBJ1-3): GAGVSQSPRYKVAKRGQDVALRCDPISGHVSLFWYQQALGQGPEFLTYFQNEAQLDKSGLPSDRFFAERPEGSVSTLKIQRTQQEDSAVYLCASSWERGGQGVAGNTIYFGEGSWLTVV.

This clone was counted a few times. The chain has TRBV5-1 and TRBJ1-2, with D perhaps matching TRBD1 (6 bases). The germline V gene encodes CDR1 SGHRS and CDR2 YFSETQ. The CDR3 extends over 14 amino acids. V lost 3 bases, J lost 5 bases, and 14 bases lay in between. CDR3 sequence (DNA): TGCGCCAGCAGCTCCCAAGGGGGACGGTATGGCTACACCTTC. Translation gives CASSSQGGRYGYTF. Full variable domain (missing parts from reference TRBV5-1 and TRBJ1-2): KAGVTQTPRYLIKTRGQQVTLSCSPISGHRSVSWYQQTPGQGLQFLFEYFSETQRNKGNFPGRFSGRQFSNSRSEMNVSTLELGDSALYLCASSSQGGRYGYTFGSGTRLTVV.

The chain recombines TRBV7-3 with TRBJ2-1, with 15 bases that match TRBD2. CDR1 SGHTA and CDR2 FQGTGA come from the germline V gene. Trimming at V came to 4 bases and at J to 3 bases, leaving 7 bases not matched to a gene. The CDR3 is made up of 18 amino acids. CDR3 residues: CASSSGLAGGTIYNEQFF. CDR3 DNA sequence: TGTGCCAGCAGCTCGGGACTAGCGGGAGGAACTATCTACAATGAGCAGTTCTTC.

This sequence joins TRBV28 and TRBJ2-2; TRBD2 aligns across 12 bases. V lost 6 bases, J lost 4 bases, and 6 bases stayed unmatched. In germline, CDR1 is MDHEN, CDR2 SYDVKM. This CDR3 contains 16 residues. The CDR3 nucleotides read TGTGCCAGCAGCCCTAGCGGGAGGGCCAGCACCGGGGAGCTGTTTTTT. This sequence encodes CASSPSGRASTGELFF.

This clone occurred once. This rearrangement joins TRBV7-3 to TRBJ2-2, with TRBD2 matching over 11 bases. CDR1 and CDR2 from the germline V gene are SGHTA and FQGTGA. Trimming cost V 5 bases and J 5 bases; bases outside gene matches: 7. This CDR3 is 16 amino acids long. The chain's CDR3 is CASSPNSGRVTGELFF. CDR3 coding DNA: TGTGCCAGCAGCCCAAATAGCGGGAGGGTGACCGGGGAGCTGTTTTTT.

V usage is TRBV29-1 and J usage is TRBJ2-7; 10 bases fit TRBD1. J was trimmed by 3 bases and V by 4 bases; bases with no gene match: 6. The germline V gene encodes CDR1 SQVTM and CDR2 ANQGSEA. This CDR3 spans 14 amino acids. The CDR3, as DNA: TGCAGCGTTGGTCTCCGGGACAGGGGCTACGAGCAGTACTTC. As protein: CSVGLRDRGYEQYF.

V usage is TRBV27 and J usage is TRBJ2-1; TRBD2 matches 9 bases. CDR1 and CDR2 from the germline V gene are MNHEY and SMNVEV (reference sequence). This CDR3 has 14 amino acids. V shed 5 bases and J 6 bases; nucleotides not matched to a gene: 5. For the CDR3, the DNA is TGTGCCAGCAGTCTGGGACTAGCCCCCAATGAGCAGTTCTTC. It yields the protein CASSLGLAPNEQFF.

V gene TRBV6-5 combines with J gene TRBJ2-3; TRBD2 agrees at 7 bases. This CDR3 contains 12 residues. Looked up from germline, CDR1 is MNHEY and CDR2 is SVGAGI. V was pared by 8 bases and J by 3 bases, with 2 bases of the junction left unmatched. DNA of the CDR3: TGTGCCAGCCGGCGGGGGACAGATACGCAGTATTTT. Protein: CASRRGTDTQYF.

The rearrangement links TRBV5-8 to TRBJ2-1; 8 positions agree with TRBD1. The CDR3 has 15 amino acids. Germline CDR1 is SGHTS and CDR2 is YDEGEE. J gave up 4 bases and V 3 bases, and 6 bases lay outside the gene matches. CDR3 sequence reads: CASSSGTGAYNEQFF. CDR3 DNA sequence: TGTGCCAGCAGCTCCGGGACAGGAGCGTACAATGAGCAGTTCTTC.

The CDR3 protein is CASSESRFGIYNEQFF. CDR3 coding DNA: TGCGCCAGCAGTGAGTCGCGGTTCGGGATCTACAATGAGCAGTTCTTC. This chain connects TRBV10-1 to TRBJ2-1; tentative D call: TRBD2 (5 bases). The germline CDR1 and CDR2 sequences are WNHNN and SYGVQD (reference sequence). V shed 0 bases and J shed 3 bases, with 12 bases lying between them. This CDR3 is built from 16 residues.

A remark on this clone: Compared with germline, one end of the junction differs, possibly owing to a read error. The gene calls are TRBV4-3 and TRBJ2-1, with 8 bases matching TRBD1. This CDR3 has 12 amino acids. The germline CDR1 and CDR2 sequences are LGHNA and YSLEER. CDR3 nucleotide sequence: TGCGCCAGCAGCCAAGTAAGGGGACAGGTGCTCTTC. Its translation: CASSQVRGQVLF.

This clone was observed a single time. The chain uses TRBV10-1 and TRBJ2-7; maybe TRBD2 (6 bases). Per germline, CDR1 WNHNN and CDR2 SYGVQD (reference sequence). The V end was cut by 4 bases, the J end by 2 bases, with 9 bases between. The CDR3 sequence is 13 residues long. The DNA of the CDR3 is TGCGCCAGCAGTGGTAGCGGTACCTACGAGCAGTACTTC. Translating gives CASSGSGTYEQYF.

Details on this clone: The sample holds other DNA sequences that translate to the same CDR3. The gene calls are TRBV4-1 and TRBJ2-1; 10 positions match TRBD2. J lost 5 bases, V lost 1 base, and 5 bases had no gene match. The germline gives CDR1 MGHRA, CDR2 YSYEKL. The CDR3 has 16 residues. DNA of the CDR3: TGCGCCAGCAGCCAAGGCCGGACTAGCGGAGACAATGAGCAGTTCTTC. This gives the protein CASSQGRTSGDNEQFF.